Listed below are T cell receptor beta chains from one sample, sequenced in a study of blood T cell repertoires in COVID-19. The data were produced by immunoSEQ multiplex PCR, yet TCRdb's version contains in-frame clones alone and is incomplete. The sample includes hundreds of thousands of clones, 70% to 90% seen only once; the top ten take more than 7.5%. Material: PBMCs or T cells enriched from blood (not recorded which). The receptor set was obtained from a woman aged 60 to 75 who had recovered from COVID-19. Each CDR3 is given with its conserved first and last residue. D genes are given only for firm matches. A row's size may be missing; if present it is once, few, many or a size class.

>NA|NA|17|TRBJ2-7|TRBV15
TGTGCCACCAGCAGGGGGGGTGGGAGTCGCCCGGCCGGAGAGCAGTACTTC
CATSRGGGSRPAGEQYF
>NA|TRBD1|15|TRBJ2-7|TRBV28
TGTGCCAGCAGTTTAGGGGACAGGTTCTCCTACGAGCAGTACTTC
CASSLGDRFSYEQYF
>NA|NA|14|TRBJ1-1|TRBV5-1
TGCGCCAGCAGCTCCCAAGGGGGAAACACTGAAGCTTTCTTT
CASSSQGGNTEAFF
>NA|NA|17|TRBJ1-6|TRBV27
TGTGCCAGCAGTTTATCCGGGGTTAGCTCCTATAATTCACCCCTCCACTTT
CASSLSGVSSYNSPLHF
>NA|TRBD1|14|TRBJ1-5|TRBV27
TGTGCCAGCAGTTGGACAGGGCCAAATCAGCCCCAGCATTTT
CASSWTGPNQPQHF
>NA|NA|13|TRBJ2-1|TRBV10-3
TGTGCCGCCGGCGCGGGCTCCTACAATGAGCAGTTCTTC
CAAGAGSYNEQFF
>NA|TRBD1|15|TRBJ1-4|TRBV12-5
TGTGCTAGTGGTTTGGGGACAGGGACTAATGAAAAACTGTTTTTT
CASGLGTGTNEKLFF
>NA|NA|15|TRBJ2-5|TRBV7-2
TGTGCCAGCAGCTTGGCGATGGTAGGGCAGGGGACCCAGTACTTC
CASSLAMVGQGTQYF
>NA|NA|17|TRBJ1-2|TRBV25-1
TGTGCCAGCAGTGAATTGGGGTACGGGGAAAATAACTATGGCTACACCTTC
CASSELGYGENNYGYTF
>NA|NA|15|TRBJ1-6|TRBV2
TGTGCCAGCAGGGCGAACAGGGATTCAAATTCACCCCTCCACTTT
CASRANRDSNSPLHF
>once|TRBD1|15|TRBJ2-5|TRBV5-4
TGTGCCAGCAGCTTGGTGACAGGGCAAAGTGAGACCCAGTACTTC
CASSLVTGQSETQYF
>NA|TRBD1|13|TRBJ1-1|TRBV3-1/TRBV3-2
TGTGCCAGCAGCCTGGCCCAGGGGGCTGAAGCTTTCTTT
CASSLAQGAEAFF
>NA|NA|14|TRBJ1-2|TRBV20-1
TGCAGTGCTAGTCGGGTCGGCTTCAACTATGGCTACACCTTC
CSASRVGFNYGYTF
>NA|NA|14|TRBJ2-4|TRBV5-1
TGCGCCAGCAGTCCAAGTTCGTGGGGGGACATTCAGTACTTC
CASSPSSWGDIQYF
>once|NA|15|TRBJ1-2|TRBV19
TGTGCCAGTAGTATAAGTTTTGGCGCGGACTATGGCTACACCTTC
CASSISFGADYGYTF
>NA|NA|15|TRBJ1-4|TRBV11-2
TGTGCCAGCAGCTTCACCCACATCCCCCTTGAAAAACTGTTTTTT
CASSFTHIPLEKLFF
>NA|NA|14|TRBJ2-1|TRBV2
TGTGCCTACAGGCCGTCGACCCGCTACAATGAGCAGTTCTTC
CAYRPSTRYNEQFF
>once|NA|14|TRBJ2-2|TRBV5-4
TGTGCCAGCAGCTTGGCCGGGAGTACCGGGGAGCTGTTTTTT
CASSLAGSTGELFF
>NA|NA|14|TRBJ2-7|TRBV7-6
TGTGCCAGCAGCTTAAATGGCCCGCAGTACGAGCAGTACTTC
CASSLNGPQYEQYF
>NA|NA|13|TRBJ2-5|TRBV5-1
TGCGCCAGCAGCTCCTTCCTACAAGAGACCCAGTACTTC
CASSSFLQETQYF
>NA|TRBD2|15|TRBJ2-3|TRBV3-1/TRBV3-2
TGTGCCAGCAGCCTAGAGCGGGGCCGCACAGATACGCAGTATTTT
CASSLERGRTDTQYF
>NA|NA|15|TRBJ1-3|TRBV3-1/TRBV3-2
TGTGCCAGCAGCCGGGCTACAGGGTCCGGAAACACCATATATTTT
CASSRATGSGNTIYF
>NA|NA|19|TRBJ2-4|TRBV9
TGTGCCAGCAGCGTAGGCTCCCTGATGGGGGGGGCTGACAAAAACATTCAGTACTTC
CASSVGSLMGGADKNIQYF
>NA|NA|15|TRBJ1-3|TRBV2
TGTGCCAGCAAAGTGGAGTCGAACTCTGGAAACACCATATATTTT
CASKVESNSGNTIYF
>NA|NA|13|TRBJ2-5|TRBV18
TGTGCCAGCTCGGAGTATGGAGGCGAGACCCAGTACTTC
CASSEYGGETQYF
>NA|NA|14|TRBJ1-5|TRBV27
TGTGCCAGCAGTATACAGGACGGCAATCAGCCCCAGCATTTT
CASSIQDGNQPQHF
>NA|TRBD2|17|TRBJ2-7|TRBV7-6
TGTGCCAGCAGCCTCAAATCCGGCCTAGCGGGGGCTTACGAGCAGTACTTC
CASSLKSGLAGAYEQYF
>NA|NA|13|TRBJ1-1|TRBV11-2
TGTGCCAGCAGCGTCAGGGGTAACACTGAAGCTTTCTTT
CASSVRGNTEAFF
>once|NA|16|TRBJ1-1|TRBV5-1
TGCGCCAGCAGCTCGTCGCCACAGGGAGCGAACACTGAAGCTTTCTTT
CASSSSPQGANTEAFF
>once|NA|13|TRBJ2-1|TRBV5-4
TGTGCCAGCAGCTTTGGGACAAACAATGAGCAGTTCTTC
CASSFGTNNEQFF
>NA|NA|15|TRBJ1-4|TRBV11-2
TGTGCCAGCACCCTGGGCAGGGGCCCTAATGAAAAACTGTTTTTT
CASTLGRGPNEKLFF
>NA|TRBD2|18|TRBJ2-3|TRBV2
TGTGCCAGCAGTGGTCGGCTAGCGCTAGCGGGGGGTGGAGATACGCAGTATTTT
CASSGRLALAGGGDTQYF
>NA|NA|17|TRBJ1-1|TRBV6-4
TGTGCCAGCAGACTGCCTAAAGCCCGGGAGGTGGGCACTGAAGCTTTCTTT
CASRLPKAREVGTEAFF
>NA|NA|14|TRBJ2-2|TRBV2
TGTGCCAGCAGGATCAGGGCACCTGGAGGGGAGCTGTTTTTT
CASRIRAPGGELFF
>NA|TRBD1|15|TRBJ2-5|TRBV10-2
TGCGCCAGCAGTCGGGACAGGGGGCCTCTAGAGACCCAGTACTTC
CASSRDRGPLETQYF
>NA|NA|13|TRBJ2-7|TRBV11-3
TGTGCCAGCAACCCCAGGGAATCCTACGAGCAGTACTTC
CASNPRESYEQYF
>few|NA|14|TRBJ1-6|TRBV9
TGTGCCAGCAGTGTAACAGGTTTGGATTCACCCCTCCACTTT
CASSVTGLDSPLHF
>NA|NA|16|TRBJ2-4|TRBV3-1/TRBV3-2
TGTGCCAGCAGCCAAGGGCGGCGGCGAGCCAAAAACATTCAGTACTTC
CASSQGRRRAKNIQYF
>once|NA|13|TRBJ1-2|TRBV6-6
TGTGCCAGCACCTTACTATCGACGGGTGGCTACACCTTC
CASTLLSTGGYTF
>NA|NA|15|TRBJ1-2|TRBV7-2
TGTGCCAGCAGCTTAGATGGGGCGGTGCAAGATGGCTACACCTTC
CASSLDGAVQDGYTF
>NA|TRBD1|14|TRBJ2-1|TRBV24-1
TGTGCCACTTCCCCGAGGGACAGGGTCAATGAGCAGTTCTTC
CATSPRDRVNEQFF
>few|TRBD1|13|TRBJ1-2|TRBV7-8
TGTGCCAGCAGCTTACAGACAGGGTATGGCTACACCTTC
CASSLQTGYGYTF
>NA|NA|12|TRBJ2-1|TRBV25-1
TGTGCCAGCAGTGGCCTAGCTGGAGAGCAGTTCTTC
CASSGLAGEQFF
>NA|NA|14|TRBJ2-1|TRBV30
TGTGCCTGGAGTGAATGGGGCGGCTACAATGAGCAGTTCTTC
CAWSEWGGYNEQFF
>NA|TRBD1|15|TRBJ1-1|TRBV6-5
TGTGCCAGCAGTTACGGGGGACAGTTGAACACTGAAGCTTTCTTT
CASSYGGQLNTEAFF
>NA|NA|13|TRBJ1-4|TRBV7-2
TGTGCCAGCAGCTTAACAAGAAATGAAAAACTGTTTTTT
CASSLTRNEKLFF
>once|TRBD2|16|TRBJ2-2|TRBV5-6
TGTGCCAGCAGCTTGCCCGGGGGGGGCCCGACCGGGGAGCTGTTTTTT
CASSLPGGGPTGELFF
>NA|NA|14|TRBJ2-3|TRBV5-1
TGCGCCAGCAGCTCGCCAGGGAGCACAGATACGCAGTATTTT
CASSSPGSTDTQYF
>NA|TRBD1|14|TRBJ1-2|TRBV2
TGTGCCAGCAGGGACCAGGGGGCGAACTATGGCTACACCTTC
CASRDQGANYGYTF
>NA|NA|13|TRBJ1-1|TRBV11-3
TGTGCCAGCAGCTTACGACCGGGGACTGAAGCTTTCTTT
CASSLRPGTEAFF
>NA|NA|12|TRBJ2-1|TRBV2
TGTGCCAGCAGGGCGGACTGGGCCTGGCAGTTCTTC
CASRADWAWQFF
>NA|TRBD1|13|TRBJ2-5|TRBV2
TGTGCCAGCAGCCTACAGGGGCAAGAGACCCAGTACTTC
CASSLQGQETQYF
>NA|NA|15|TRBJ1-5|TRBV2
TGTGCCAGCAGTGAAGAGGCAGACTTCAATCAGCCCCAGCATTTT
CASSEEADFNQPQHF